Below, 25 T cell receptor beta chains from the same sample are listed, as sequenced in a study of T cell repertoires in cytomegalovirus infection. TCRdb reanalysed the reads using MiXCR and keeps one entry per CDR3 protein. The profile shows roughly 500,000 distinct CDR3 sequences, about 11% of them singletons. The sample comprised PBMCs. These receptors all come from a human donor in good health (CMV status not recorded). Some clones in this sample may be carry-over from other donors' samples.

The chain employs TRBV6-1 and TRBJ2-2, with D tentatively TRBD2 (6 bases). The germline V and J ends were trimmed by 9 bases and 4 bases, with 18 bases remaining between them. The germline V gene encodes CDR1 MNHNS and CDR2 SASEGT. The CDR3 contains 15 residues. The CDR3 here is CARSDGSLGTGELFF. The CDR3 DNA follows: TGTGCCAGATCAGACGGGAGTTTGGGCACCGGGGAGCTGTTTTTT.

This clonotype was seen at least ten times. This sequence joins TRBV7-3 and TRBJ2-3, with 10 bases that match TRBD2. J was trimmed by 2 bases and V by 1 base; bases with no gene match: 3. Looked up from germline, CDR1 is SGHTA and CDR2 is FQGTGA. The CDR3 sequence is 16 residues long. The CDR3 nucleotides are TGTGCCAGCAGCTTAATGGGACTAGCGTCCACAGATACGCAGTATTTT. This sequence encodes CASSLMGLASTDTQYF.

This clonotype was seen at least ten times. The chain combines TRBV24-1 with TRBJ2-1; D is unclear. The V end was cut by 1 base, the J end by 5 bases, with 8 bases between. This CDR3 has 14 amino acids. In germline, CDR1 is KGHDR, CDR2 SFDVKD. The CDR3 sequence: CATSDFARNNEQFF. CDR3 nucleotide sequence: TGTGCCACCAGTGATTTTGCCAGGAACAATGAGCAGTTCTTC.

Many counts were recorded for this clonotype. The V gene is TRBV5-8, the J gene TRBJ1-4; 9 bases are shared with TRBD1. CDR3 length: 16 residues. The V and J ends lost 7 bases and 8 bases, in that order; junction bases with no gene match: 15. Germline-derived CDR1 and CDR2 are SGHTS and YDEGEE. CDR3 residues: CASEARTGGNLEKLFF. CDR3 nucleotide sequence: TGTGCCAGCGAGGCTCGAACAGGGGGCAATTTAGAAAAACTGTTTTTT. Looking up the rest from reference TRBV5-8 and TRBJ1-4 gives the full variable domain: EAGVTQSPTHLIKTRGQQATLRCSPISGHTSVYWYQQALGLGLQFLLWYDEGEERNRGNFPPRFSGRQFPNYSSELNVNALELEDSALYLCASEARTGGNLEKLFFGSGTQLSVL.

This clonotype was observed many times. V gene TRBV6-1 combines with J gene TRBJ2-7; 10 bases fit TRBD1. The CDR3 length is 15 residues. The ends lost 11 bases at V and 5 bases at J; junction bases unmatched: 15. Germline V gives CDR1 MNHNS, CDR2 SASEGT. In DNA form, the CDR3 reads TGTGCCGGAAACTCGGGACAGGGGATGTACAACGAGCAGTACTTC. This codes for CAGNSGQGMYNEQYF.

This clonotype showed up many times. This rearrangement joins TRBV12-3 or TRBV12-4 to TRBJ1-2, with D maybe TRBD1 (6 bases). Trimming took 4 bases from V and 4 from J, leaving 16 bases between them. CDR3 length: 15 amino acids. CDR3 DNA: TGTGCCAGCAGTTCCACAGGGACGGTGGGCTATGGCTACACCTTC. Protein product: CASSSTGTVGYGYTF.

This clonotype was counted only a few times. The chain joins TRBV18 to TRBJ1-5; 7 bases match TRBD1. Germline trimming cut 4 bases from V and 7 bases from J; bases unmatched to any gene: 10. The CDR3 is made up of 15 amino acids. Germline V CDR1 and CDR2: KGHSH, LQKENI. CDR3 in amino acids: CASSLTQGSGQPQHF. CDR3 nucleotides: TGTGCCAGCTCACTGACACAGGGGTCGGGGCAGCCCCAGCATTTT.

This clonotype came up many times. The chain couples TRBV7-2 to TRBJ2-7, with TRBD2 matching 12 bases. The CDR3 loop spans 16 amino acids. Germline CDR1 and CDR2: SGHTA and FQGNSA. V trimming: 0 bases; J trimming: 2 bases; junction bases outside the gene matches: 2. For the CDR3, the DNA is TGTGCCAGCAGCTTAGCGCCTAGCGGGAGGGCCTACGAGCAGTACTTC. Translation: CASSLAPSGRAYEQYF.

This clonotype has only a few counts. This chain connects TRBV20-1 to TRBJ2-3, with TRBD2 matching over 9 bases. CDR1 is DFQATT, CDR2 SNEGSKA, per germline (reference sequence). This CDR3 has 16 residues. V lost 0 bases and J lost 4; bases outside the gene matches: 8. This CDR3 is CSARDRSGRSPDTQYF. In nucleotides, the CDR3 is TGCAGTGCTAGAGATCGGAGCGGGAGGTCCCCAGATACGCAGTATTTT.

This clonotype was counted a few times. The chain is built from TRBV5-6 and TRBJ1-1; D is undetermined. The CDR3 totals 12 residues. V lost 4 bases, J lost 7 bases, and 11 bases lay in between. Germline CDR1 SGHDT, CDR2 YYEEEE. Here the CDR3 reads CASSLAGIEAFF. CDR3 bases: TGTGCCAGCAGCCTGGCCGGTATTGAAGCTTTCTTT.

This clonotype was found many times. The V gene is TRBV11-2, the J gene TRBJ1-6; TRBD1 agrees at 7 bases. Germline CDR1 reads SGHAT; CDR2 reads FQNNGV. V was clipped by 5 bases and J by 5 bases; unmatched bases: 3. The CDR3 extends over 14 amino acids. Here the CDR3 DNA reads TGTGCCAGCAGCATAGGGACAGATAATTCACCCCTCCACTTT. Protein product: CASSIGTDNSPLHF.

This clonotype was counted at least ten times. The chain employs TRBV20-1 and TRBJ1-5; no clear D. Germline loops: CDR1 DFQATT, CDR2 SNEGSKA (reference sequence). This CDR3 spans 12 amino acids. The germline V and J ends were trimmed by 0 bases and 5 bases, with 5 bases remaining between them. The CDR3 DNA reads as TGCAGTGCTAGAGATCCTGATCAGCCCCAGCATTTT. This encodes CSARDPDQPQHF.

This clonotype was detected ten times or more. CDR3 residues: CASSLGLAGAPETQYF. In DNA form, the CDR3 reads TGTGCCAGCAGCTTGGGACTAGCGGGAGCACCGGAGACCCAGTACTTC. This sequence joins TRBV7-2 and TRBJ2-5; 14 bases are a match to TRBD2. V shed 3 bases, J shed 5 bases, and the junction held 5 bases outside the gene matches. The germline CDR1 and CDR2 sequences are SGHTA and FQGNSA. The CDR3 totals 16 residues.

The chain combines TRBV12-3 or TRBV12-4 with TRBJ2-5; D may be TRBD2 (5 bases). V lost 6 bases, J lost 6 bases, and 17 bases lay in between. The CDR3 totals 14 residues. In DNA form, the CDR3 reads TGTGCCAGCAGGATAGGACGGGGAAGACAGACCCAGTACTTC. Its protein is CASRIGRGRQTQYF.

This clonotype was picked up a small number of times. CDR3: CASSLGQFMQYF. The CDR3 DNA reads as TGTGCCAGCAGCTTAGGACAGTTCATGCAGTATTTT. V gene TRBV11-2 combines with J gene TRBJ2-3, with a tentative D call TRBD1 (5 bases). The V end lost 1 base, the J end lost 11 bases, and 10 bases lay between the germline ends. Germline loops: CDR1 SGHAT, CDR2 FQNNGV. The CDR3 extends over 12 amino acids.

This clonotype was seen ten or more times. The CDR3, as DNA: TGTGCCAGCAGTCCCATCAAAGACAAGGGGTATTCAGATACGCAGTATTTT. This sequence encodes CASSPIKDKGYSDTQYF. The chain joins TRBV5-6 to TRBJ2-3, with D possibly TRBD1 on 5 matching bases. CDR1 is SGHDT and CDR2 is YYEEEE in the germline V gene. V lost 5 bases, J lost 4 bases, and 23 bases lay in between. The CDR3 totals 17 residues.

In this sample, this clonotype turned up a few times. This CDR3 reads CASSPLEAGGYEQYF. The DNA of the CDR3 is TGTGCCAGCAGTCCCTTGGAAGCGGGAGGGTACGAGCAGTACTTC. The chain combines TRBV28 with TRBJ2-7, with 10 bases fitting TRBD2. CDR1 and CDR2 (germline): MDHEN, SYDVKM. The CDR3 length is 15 residues. V gave up 5 bases and J gave up 4 bases; unmatched junction bases: 8.

The genes are TRBV5-5 and TRBJ1-2; unclear D gene. The CDR3 loop spans 15 amino acids. CDR1 and CDR2 from the germline V gene are SGHKS and YYEKEE (reference sequence). Trimming took 0 bases from V and 3 from J, leaving 12 bases between them. In nucleotides, the CDR3 is TGTGCCAGCAGCTTGGACCCGGGTATGGACTATGGCTACACCTTC. Protein: CASSLDPGMDYGYTF. The variable domain in full, completed from reference TRBV5-5 and TRBJ1-2, reads DAGVTQSPTHLIKTRGQQVTLRCSPISGHKSVSWYQQVLGQGPQFIFQYYEKEERGRGNFPDRFSARQFPNYSSELNVNALLLGDSALYLCASSLDPGMDYGYTFGSGTRLTVV.

This clonotype was detected many times. This rearrangement joins TRBV12-5 to TRBJ1-1; the D gene is possibly TRBD1 (5 bases). This CDR3 is 14 amino acids long. CDR1 and CDR2 (germline): LGHNT, FRNRAP. Between the trimmed V and J ends, which lost 5 bases and 4 bases, there was a span of 14 bases. The CDR3 DNA follows: TGTGCTAGTGGTCCGGGACTGCGGAGCACTGAAGCTTTCTTT. Its translation is CASGPGLRSTEAFF.

The V and J genes are TRBV9 and TRBJ1-5, with 8 bases matching TRBD1. The CDR3 sequence is 15 residues long. The trim removed 2 bases at V and 6 bases at J, leaving 7 bases unmatched. CDR1 is SGDLS and CDR2 is YYNGEE in the germline V gene. The CDR3 loop reads CASSVSGQVSQPQHF. The CDR3 region has the DNA TGTGCCAGCAGCGTGTCGGGACAGGTCTCTCAGCCCCAGCATTTT.

Many counts were recorded for this clonotype. V and J are TRBV4-2 and TRBJ1-5, with 7 bases aligning to TRBD1. This CDR3 is 16 amino acids long. V shed 0 bases, J shed 8 bases, and the junction held 10 bases outside the gene matches. Germline lookup yields CDR1 LGHNA and CDR2 YNFKEQ. CDR3 loop: CASSQDRNRGLEPQHF. Here the CDR3 DNA reads TGTGCCAGCAGCCAAGATAGGAACAGGGGTTTAGAGCCCCAGCATTTT.

This clonotype was counted at least ten times. V gene TRBV7-3 combines with J gene TRBJ2-2; the D gene could be TRBD1 or TRBD2 (5 bases each). V lost 5 bases, J lost 1 base, and 14 bases lay in between. CDR1 and CDR2 from the germline V gene are SGHTA and FQGTGA. This CDR3 has 16 amino acids. In nucleotides, the CDR3 is TGTGCCAGCAGCAGGACCGGGACGAGGAACACCGGGGAGCTGTTTTTT. It codes for CASSRTGTRNTGELFF.

This clonotype occurred a few times. The chain couples TRBV20-1 to TRBJ2-7, with TRBD1 matching over 8 bases. The CDR3 runs 17 residues. Germline V CDR1 and CDR2: DFQATT, SNEGSKA (reference sequence). J was trimmed by 0 bases and V by 3 bases; bases with no gene match: 13. The CDR3 nucleotides are TGCAGTGCTAGCTACATTGCCGGGACAGGAGTCTCCTACGAGCAGTACTTC. It specifies CSASYIAGTGVSYEQYF.

This clonotype was detected many times. The chain is built from TRBV7-3 and TRBJ2-1, with 9 bases that match TRBD2. The CDR3 is 15 residues long. Germline-derived CDR1 and CDR2 are SGHTA and FQGTGA. V lost 4 bases to trimming and J lost 8 bases; unmatched junction nucleotides: 9. The CDR3 DNA follows: TGTGCCAGCAGCTCGCAACCGGGACTAGCCCATGAGCAGTTCTTC. Amino acids: CASSSQPGLAHEQFF.

Many counts were recorded for this clonotype. The chain is built from TRBV6-6 and TRBJ2-7; maybe TRBD1 (6 bases). Deletions cut 2 bases from V and 0 bases from J, with 11 bases between. The germline CDR1 and CDR2 sequences are MNHNY and SVGAGI (reference sequence). The CDR3 totals 15 residues. The CDR3 nucleotides read TGTGCCAGCAGTTACCTTCGGGACAACTCCTACGAGCAGTACTTC. Protein sequence: CASSYLRDNSYEQYF.